The clone carrying this TCR beta chain was found many times. The sample is drawn from a study of T cells in Graves' hyperthyroidism and ophthalmopathy. Study details: Specimen type is peripheral blood, collected at initial diagnosis prior to any treatment.

Trimming cost V 3 bases and J 6 bases; bases outside gene matches: 5. The CDR3 has 13 residues. From germline, CDR1 is SQVTM and CDR2 ANQGSEA. Each ophthalmopathy patient scored at least 3 on the Clinical Activity Score and at least 4 on NOSPECS grade, with duration under 3 months. Diagnosing involved the use of clinical symptoms, serum thyroxine and TRAb, thyroid ultrasound and orbital computed tomography. Fresh peripheral blood, roughly 10 ml, was the source of the PBMCs. The TCR beta CDR3 regions underwent amplification using RNA transcripts as the source. First-round RT-PCR targeting the TCR CDR3 was performed with the HTBI primer set. Using its own MiXCR run on the multiplex PCR reads, TCRdb lists one record per CDR3 protein. The data show 300,000 to 450,000 distinct CDR3 sequences, with over 15% seen just once and around 15% held by the top ten.

The chain has TRBV29-1 and TRBJ1-3; 7 bases line up with TRBD1. Material: blood. This receptor was taken from a woman in her thirties or forties with Graves' ophthalmopathy. The DNA for the CDR3 is TGCAGCGTTGATCTGGGACAGAAAAACACCATATATTTT. Its translation is CSVDLGQKNTIYF.